This is a list of T cell receptor beta chains from one sample in a study of brain T cells in children with intractable seizures. Libraries were prepared by immunoSEQ multiplex PCR; TCRdb keeps only in-frame clonotypes and omits some of them. The table has 340,000 or so clones, roughly 93% seen once. The sample here was peripheral blood, taken more than 4 months after surgery. The receptors come from a boy under two years old with tuberous sclerosis and intractable seizures. Each CDR3 is given without its conserved first and last residue. The D gene is left open where the match is weak.

TRBJ2-5	TRBV5-1	NA	ASSLVIAEETQY
TRBJ1-3	TRBV5-1	NA	ASSQDSGNTIY
TRBJ2-7	TRBV24-1	TRBD1	ATSDPGQEYYEQY
TRBJ1-1	TRBV28	NA	ASSPPNTEAF
TRBJ1-5	TRBV30	NA	AWGIGNQPQH
TRBJ1-4	TRBV10-1	NA	ASSESSRGDKLF
TRBJ2-7	TRBV3-1/TRBV3-2	NA	ASSQDARSYEQY
TRBJ1-5	TRBV28	NA	ASSLQGNQPQH
TRBJ1-1	TRBV6-5	TRBD1	ASSPTSTGGTEAF
TRBJ2-7	TRBV5-6	NA	ASSSRGLGHPYEQY
TRBJ2-4	TRBV9	TRBD1	ASSEGQGKNIQY
TRBJ2-7	TRBV3-1/TRBV3-2	TRBD2	ASSLEGSGRKQY
TRBJ1-1	TRBV9	NA	ASSPLEGDEAF
TRBJ2-5	TRBV20-1	NA	SASGGRTQY
TRBJ2-1	TRBV6-5	NA	ASMMSSYNEQF
TRBJ1-1	TRBV9	NA	ASSGMNTEAF
TRBJ2-7	TRBV2	NA	ASSETAGGHYEQY
TRBJ1-2	TRBV19	TRBD1	ASRKDRGDLNYGYT
TRBJ1-5	TRBV6-1	NA	ASSEQGRSNQPQH
TRBJ2-7	TRBV7-2	NA	ASSLGSYYEQY